This TCR beta chain was sequenced in a study of T cells in Graves' hyperthyroidism and ophthalmopathy. Authors of the study amplified TCR beta CDR3 regions from RNA transcripts. The HTBI set primed first-round TCR CDR3 RT-PCR. MiXCR, applied by TCRdb to the multiplex PCR reads, yields one record per CDR3 protein. The sample consists of about 640,000 distinct CDR3 sequences, less than 25% of them appearing once. The length of the CDR3 is 13 residues. Germline V gene sequence: CDR1 DFQATT, CDR2 SNEGSKA (reference sequence). V trimming: 6 bases; J trimming: 8 bases; junction bases outside the gene matches: 7. As regards this clonotype: Its antigen is unknown.

Clinical Activity Scores of at least 3, NOSPECS grades of at least 4 and durations under 3 months characterized ophthalmopathy patients. In making diagnoses, clinical symptoms, serum thyroxine and TRAb, thyroid ultrasound and orbital computed tomography were all used. General study results and limits: Appearing also in blood were most of the thyroid clonotypes expanded above 0.001.

Sequencing used blood. This sequence joins TRBV20-1 and TRBJ1-4; 9 bases fit TRBD1. This TCR came from a man aged 25-40 years with Graves' ophthalmopathy. CDR3 bases: TGCAGTGCGCGGACAGGGGAGTTGGAAAAACTGTTTTTT. Translated, it gives CSARTGELEKLFF.